One and the same sample provided the 19 T cell receptor beta chains below, sequenced in a study of blood T cell repertoires in COVID-19. The data were produced by immunoSEQ multiplex PCR, yet TCRdb's version contains in-frame clones alone and is incomplete. The sample records about 170,000 clones, approximately 86% being singletons. Sequencing was done on a sample of peripheral blood. The receptors originated from a woman older than 75 in a cohort sampled during active or convalescent COVID-19.

V and J are TRBV24-1 and TRBJ2-5, with D maybe TRBD1 (6 bases). V was cut by 4 bases and J by 6 bases, with 17 bases left in between. CDR3 length: 15 amino acids. Germline V CDR1 and CDR2: KGHDR, SFDVKD. CDR3 sequence: CATSDRGQSLQTQYF. CDR3 bases: TGTGCCACCAGTGACCGCGGACAGTCCCTACAGACCCAGTACTTC.

In its sample, this clone was seen a few times. The V and J genes are TRBV13 and TRBJ2-5; D unclear. Trimming took off 1 base at V and 5 bases at J, with 8 bases between the two ends. Per germline, CDR1 PRHDT and CDR2 FYEKMQ (reference sequence). This CDR3 contains 13 residues. The CDR3 sequence is CASSLVRAETQYF. The DNA of the CDR3 is TGTGCCAGCAGCTTAGTAAGAGCGGAGACCCAGTACTTC. The full variable domain, completed using reference TRBV13 and TRBJ2-5, is AAGVIQSPRHLIKEKRETATLKCYPIPRHDTVYWYQQGPGQDPQFLISFYEKMQSDKGSIPDRFSAQQFSDYHSELNMSSLELGDSALYFCASSLVRAETQYFGPGTRLLVL.

The genes are TRBV19 and TRBJ2-5; maybe TRBD2 (6 bases). CDR1 LNHDA and CDR2 SQIVND come from the germline V gene (reference sequence). This CDR3 has 13 amino acids. V was shortened by 7 bases and J by 3 bases, with 12 bases between the two germline ends. The CDR3 loop reads CASTSWGEETQYF. The CDR3 DNA reads TGTGCCAGTACCTCTTGGGGGGAAGAGACCCAGTACTTC. Full variable domain (outside the CDR3, taken from reference TRBV19 and TRBJ2-5): DGGITQSPKYLFRKEGQNVTLSCEQNLNHDAMYWYRQDPGQGLRLIYYSQIVNDFQKGDIAEGYSVSREKKESFPLTVTSAQKNPTAFYLCASTSWGEETQYFGPGTRLLVL.

DNA of the CDR3: TGTGCCAGCAGCCAAGAGAGTAATTCACCCCTCCACTTT. Residues: CASSQESNSPLHF. This chain uses TRBV3-1 (or the pseudogene TRBV3-2) with TRBJ1-6; D remains ambiguous. This CDR3 has 13 residues. With 0 bases removed from V and 6 bases from J, the gap between germline ends came to 3 bases. From germline, CDR1 is LGHDT and CDR2 YNNKEL (reference sequence).

The J gene is TRBJ2-1, the V gene TRBV24-1, with a possible D match to TRBD2 (6 bases). The CDR3 totals 15 residues. With 5 bases removed from V and 4 bases from J, the gap between germline ends came to 14 bases. Germline V gene sequence: CDR1 KGHDR, CDR2 SFDVKD. The CDR3 DNA reads TGTGCCACCAGTGCCGTGCGGGGCAAATACAATGAGCAGTTCTTC. Protein product: CATSAVRGKYNEQFF.

This clone was detected only once. The rearrangement uses TRBV5-1 and TRBJ2-5; D possibly corresponds to TRBD1 (6 bases). The V gene's germline CDR1 is SGHRS and CDR2 YFSETQ. The CDR3 runs 12 residues. Deletions cut 4 bases from V and 4 bases from J, with 8 bases between. The CDR3 protein is CASSPDRETQYF. CDR3 coding DNA: TGCGCCAGCAGCCCGGACAGAGAGACCCAGTACTTC. Full variable domain (remainder filled in from reference TRBV5-1 and TRBJ2-5): KAGVTQTPRYLIKTRGQQVTLSCSPISGHRSVSWYQQTPGQGLQFLFEYFSETQRNKGNFPGRFSGRQFSNSRSEMNVSTLELGDSALYLCASSPDRETQYFGPGTRLLVL.

This chain links TRBV6-6 with TRBJ2-7; D is undetermined. The CDR3 covers 14 residues. Trimming took 0 bases from V and 2 from J, leaving 8 bases between them. Looked up from germline, CDR1 is MNHNY and CDR2 is SVGAGI (reference sequence). The CDR3: CASSYSNVAYEQYV. The CDR3 DNA follows: TGTGCCAGCAGTTACTCGAACGTAGCCTACGAGCAGTACGTC.

This chain connects TRBV11-3 to TRBJ2-2; D gene uncertain. Germline values: CDR1 SGHNT, CDR2 YENEEA. The CDR3 is 18 amino acids. V was trimmed by 4 bases and J by 2 bases, leaving 20 bases between them. The CDR3 nucleotides are TGTGCCAGCAGCTCCAACAGCTTTGTCTACCCTAACACCGGGGAGCTGTTTTTT. This encodes CASSSNSFVYPNTGELFF. The full variable domain, with the rest looked up from reference TRBV11-3 and TRBJ2-2, is EAGVVQSPRYKIIEKKQPVAFWCNPISGHNTLYWYLQNLGQGPELLIRYENEEAVDDSQLPKDRFSAERLKGVDSTLKIQPAELGDSAVYLCASSSNSFVYPNTGELFFGEGSRLTVL.

The chain links TRBV27 to TRBJ1-1, with 9 bases aligning to TRBD1. V lost 6 bases to trimming and J lost 5 bases; unmatched junction nucleotides: 10. The CDR3 covers 15 residues. CDR1 is MNHEY, CDR2 SMNVEV, per germline (reference sequence). The CDR3 bases are TGTGCCAGCAGAAGAGACAGGGGGTTAGGTACTGAAGCTTTCTTT. It encodes CASRRDRGLGTEAFF.

This clone has a handful of counts. The chain employs TRBV11-2 and TRBJ2-6; D is uncertain. The CDR3 has 14 amino acids. The V and J ends lost 0 bases and 3 bases respectively, with 3 bases between them. From germline, CDR1 is SGHAT and CDR2 FQNNGV. The CDR3: CASSLDYGANVLTF. DNA of the CDR3: TGTGCCAGCAGCTTAGATTATGGGGCCAACGTCCTGACTTTC.

The count of this clone is one. V is TRBV18 and J is TRBJ1-3; perhaps TRBD1 as D (6 bases). CDR1 and CDR2 from the germline V gene are KGHSH and LQKENI. The V gene lost 1 base and the J gene lost 0 bases, with 13 bases spanning the gap. This CDR3 comprises 17 residues. The CDR3 loop reads CASSPRGTTGSGNTIYF. The CDR3 DNA is TGTGCCAGCTCACCACGGGGGACAACAGGCTCTGGAAACACCATATATTTT.

The V and J genes are TRBV5-1 and TRBJ1-2, with a possible D match to TRBD1 (6 bases). Germline CDR1 and CDR2: SGHRS and YFSETQ. The CDR3 length is 15 residues. V lost 5 bases to trimming and J lost 4 bases, with 18 bases between them. As DNA, the CDR3 is TGCGCCAGCAGGATGGACAGTCATCAGAGCTATGGCTACACCTTC. Amino acids: CASRMDSHQSYGYTF.

J is TRBJ1-2 and V is TRBV30; D not resolved. This CDR3 spans 13 amino acids. Trimming stripped 1 base from V and 2 bases from J, with 8 bases between. Germline V CDR1 and CDR2: GTSNPN, SVGIG (reference sequence). The CDR3 nucleotides read TGTGCCTGGAGTGCCGACACGAACTATGGCTACACCTTC. Encoded protein: CAWSADTNYGYTF.

The genes are TRBV15 and TRBJ2-5, with D perhaps matching TRBD2 (6 bases). In germline, CDR1 is LNHNV, CDR2 YYDKDF (reference sequence). The CDR3 is 13 residues long. Between the trimmed V and J ends, which lost 9 bases and 5 bases, there was a span of 16 bases. The CDR3 protein is CATGRGGGETQYF. The CDR3 DNA reads as TGTGCCACTGGGCGGGGTGGGGGGGAGACCCAGTACTTC.

The chain uses TRBV5-5 and TRBJ2-3, with 7 bases lining up with TRBD1. V was clipped by 2 bases and J by 1 base; unmatched bases: 1. This CDR3 is 14 amino acids long. Per germline, CDR1 SGHKS and CDR2 YYEKEE (reference sequence). The CDR3: CASSFDRGTDTQYF. The CDR3 DNA is TGTGCCAGCAGCTTTGACAGGGGCACAGATACGCAGTATTTT.

The chain couples TRBV5-4 to TRBJ2-3; the match to TRBD1 covers 8 bases. Per germline, CDR1 SGHNT and CDR2 YYREEE (reference sequence). Unmatched junction bases numbered 9, after V lost 4 bases and J lost 2 bases. The CDR3 has 16 amino acids. For the CDR3, the DNA is TGTGCCAGCAGCCTAGACAGGGGTCCAACCACAGATACGCAGTATTTT. This codes for CASSLDRGPTTDTQYF.

The chain joins TRBV4-2 to TRBJ2-3; 7 bases match TRBD2. The length of the CDR3 is 17 residues. Germline-derived CDR1 and CDR2 are LGHNA and YNFKEQ. V lost 3 bases to trimming and J lost 0 bases; unmatched junction nucleotides: 9. The CDR3 loop reads CASSQGEAGSSTDTQYF. DNA of the CDR3: TGTGCCAGCAGCCAGGGCGAAGCGGGATCTAGCACAGATACGCAGTATTTT.

The chain carries TRBV6-2 or TRBV6-3 and TRBJ1-5; the D is unclear. CDR1 and CDR2 from the germline V gene are MNHEY and SVGEGT. CDR3 size: 14 residues. Trimming pared 2 bases from V and 2 bases from J, leaving 7 bases between. The CDR3 region has the DNA TGTGCCAGCAGTTACCCCGGGGGCAATCAGCCCCAGCATTTT. Its protein product is CASSYPGGNQPQHF.

The chain links TRBV2 to TRBJ1-4, with D uncertain. Trimming removed 5 bases from V and 3 bases from J, with 10 bases in between. From germline, CDR1 is SNHLY and CDR2 FYNNEI. There are 14 residues in the CDR3. The CDR3, as DNA: TGTGCCAGCAGTTTACAGAATTCTAATGAAAAACTGTTTTTT. Translating it yields CASSLQNSNEKLFF.